This is a list of T cell receptor beta chains from one sample in a study of shared clonotypes between healthy human individuals. Data came from immunoSEQ multiplex PCR; TCRdb stores just in-frame clones and leaves some out. The sample records roughly 2.6 million clones, around nine tenths being singletons. The sample taken for sequencing was naive CD4+ T cells sorted from blood. The receptor set was obtained from a man between 18 and 35 years old in good health. CDR3s include the opening cysteine and the closing phenylalanine or tryptophan. The D gene is left open where the match is weak. Expanded clones get a size class; other rows say once, few or many, or leave the size out.

j_call,clone_size,d_call,v_call,cdr3_aa,cdr3_nt
TRBJ1-4,-,-,TRBV4-3,CASSQVSATNEKLFF,TGCGCCAGCAGCCAAGTTAGCGCAACTAATGAAAAACTGTTTTTT
TRBJ2-1,-,TRBD2,TRBV18,CASSPGLAGYYNEQFF,TGTGCCAGCTCACCTGGGCTAGCGGGATACTACAATGAGCAGTTCTTC
TRBJ2-7,-,-,TRBV5-5,CASSVGLREQYF,TGTGCCAGCAGCGTGGGGTTGAGGGAGCAGTACTTC
TRBJ1-1,-,-,TRBV2,CASIERGIRDTEAFF,TGTGCCAGCATCGAAAGGGGGATCCGAGACACTGAAGCTTTCTTT
TRBJ2-1,-,TRBD1,TRBV7-3,CASSPQGNGEQFF,TGTGCCAGCAGCCCACAGGGGAATGGTGAGCAGTTCTTC
TRBJ2-7,-,TRBD1,TRBV5-1,CASSLGGQGNEQYF,TGCGCCAGCAGCTTGGGGGGACAGGGTAATGAGCAGTACTTC
TRBJ2-2,-,TRBD1,TRBV5-1,CASSTGQGANTGELFF,TGCGCCAGCAGCACAGGACAGGGAGCGAACACCGGGGAGCTGTTTTTT
TRBJ1-1,-,-,TRBV11-2,CASSLLGEVGEAFF,TGTGCCAGCAGCTTATTAGGGGAGGTTGGTGAAGCTTTCTTT
TRBJ1-4,once,-,TRBV19,CASSPHSTTNEKLFF,TGTGCCAGTAGTCCGCACAGCACAACTAATGAAAAACTGTTTTTT
TRBJ2-3,-,-,TRBV10-1,CATSNGGTTDTQYF,TGCGCCACCTCTAATGGGGGGACCACAGATACGCAGTATTTT
TRBJ2-2,-,-,TRBV2,CASSLQANTGELFF,TGTGCCAGCTCTCTTCAGGCGAACACCGGGGAGCTGTTTTTT
TRBJ1-5,-,TRBD1,TRBV9,CASSPTTGSDQPQHF,TGTGCCAGCAGCCCAACGACAGGGAGTGATCAGCCCCAGCATTTT
TRBJ2-1,-,TRBD1,TRBV4-1,CASSQEDRGSGEQFF,TGCGCCAGCAGCCAAGAGGACAGGGGGTCCGGTGAGCAGTTCTTC
TRBJ2-3,-,TRBD2,TRBV11-2,CASSHIAGETGTDTQYF,TGTGCCAGCAGCCACATAGCGGGTGAGACAGGCACAGATACGCAGTATTTT
TRBJ2-3,-,TRBD1,TRBV18,CASSRTGGTDTQYF,TGTGCCAGCTCACGGACAGGGGGAACAGATACGCAGTATTTT
TRBJ2-1,-,TRBD2,TRBV29-1,CSVVLAGVGEQFF,TGCAGCGTTGTGCTAGCGGGGGTCGGTGAGCAGTTCTTC
TRBJ1-1,-,-,TRBV18,CASSPQSNTEAFF,TGTGCCAGCTCACCCCAATCGAACACTGAAGCTTTCTTT
TRBJ2-5,-,TRBD2,TRBV10-1,CASSPGTSGNQETQYF,TGCGCCAGCAGCCCCGGGACTAGCGGGAACCAAGAGACCCAGTACTTC
TRBJ2-2,-,TRBD1,TRBV5-4,CASSRGTGSLHGELFF,TGTGCCAGCAGCCGCGGGACAGGGAGTTTGCACGGGGAGCTGTTTTTT
TRBJ2-1,-,-,TRBV9,CASSVAGAILNEQFF,TGTGCCAGCAGCGTAGCGGGGGCGATTTTGAATGAGCAGTTCTTC
TRBJ2-2,-,-,TRBV6-5,CASIDSNTGELFF,TGTGCCAGCATCGACTCGAACACCGGGGAGCTGTTTTTT
TRBJ2-2,-,-,TRBV5-1,CASSLSPSSGELFF,TGCGCCAGCAGCTTGTCTCCTTCCTCTGGGGAGCTGTTTTTT
TRBJ2-4,-,-,TRBV19,CASSIDQGRGNIQYF,TGTGCCAGTAGTATAGATCAGGGACGAGGGAACATTCAGTACTTC
TRBJ1-1,-,TRBD1,TRBV6-1,CASSERQGQRAFF,TGTGCCAGCAGTGAAAGACAGGGACAGAGAGCTTTCTTT
TRBJ2-7,-,TRBD1,TRBV2,CASSVLQGVLDEQYF,TGTGCCAGCAGTGTCTTACAGGGGGTGCTGGATGAGCAGTACTTC
TRBJ1-2,-,-,TRBV5-3,CARSCRGYTF,TGTGCCAGAAGCTGCCGGGGCTACACCTTC
TRBJ1-1,-,-,TRBV10-2,CATQQLWNTEAFF,TGCGCCACCCAACAGCTATGGAACACTGAAGCTTTCTTT
TRBJ2-7,-,TRBD1,TRBV6-6,CASTDFGTGPYEQYF,TGTGCCAGCACCGACTTCGGGACAGGTCCCTACGAGCAGTACTTC
TRBJ1-1,-,-,TRBV6-6,CASSSRHRLGNTEAFF,TGTGCCAGCAGTTCCCGACATCGGCTGGGGAACACTGAAGCTTTCTTT
TRBJ2-2,-,TRBD1,TRBV11-2,CASSRQGITGELFF,TGTGCCAGCAGCCGACAGGGGATCACCGGGGAGCTGTTTTTT
TRBJ1-5,-,TRBD1,TRBV10-2,CASSGQGFNQPQHF,TGCGCCAGCAGCGGACAGGGATTCAATCAGCCCCAGCATTTT
TRBJ2-7,-,TRBD1,TRBV15,CATSRAGTGHTEQYF,TGTGCCACCAGCAGAGCCGGGACAGGGCACACCGAGCAGTACTTC
TRBJ2-1,-,-,TRBV5-6,CASSLGQGYEQFF,TGTGCCAGCAGCTTGGGGCAGGGCTATGAGCAGTTCTTC
TRBJ2-2,-,-,TRBV25-1,CASSGSNTGELFF,TGTGCCAGCAGTGGTTCGAACACCGGGGAGCTGTTTTTT
TRBJ1-1,once,TRBD1,TRBV5-4,CASSRGQPNTEAFF,TGTGCCAGCAGCCGGGGACAGCCCAACACTGAAGCTTTCTTT
TRBJ1-3,-,-,TRBV5-1,CASSQGGGNTIYF,TGCGCCAGCAGCCAGGGTGGTGGAAACACCATATATTTT
TRBJ2-6,-,-,TRBV7-6,CASSLGSPGANVLTF,TGTGCCAGCAGCTTAGGCTCCCCTGGGGCCAACGTCCTGACTTTC
TRBJ2-7,-,TRBD1,TRBV7-8,CASSLAAGQDYEQYF,TGTGCCAGCAGCTTAGCTGCAGGACAGGACTACGAGCAGTACTTC